A single sample gave rise to the 23 T cell receptor beta chains below, sequenced in a study of PD-1 blockade in classical Hodgkin lymphoma. Each patient's relapse followed autologous stem cell transplantation, and brentuximab vedotin exposure varied. Clones were read by immunoSEQ multiplex PCR, and TCRdb kept only the in-frame ones, dropping some. The sample yields about 110,000 clones, around 89% seen once. The sequencing used peripheral blood mononuclear cells (PBMCs), collected before the second cycle of nivolumab. These receptors were obtained from a human donor with classical Hodgkin lymphoma.

CDR3 protein: CASSQGLAASLYEQYF. The CDR3 region has the DNA TGTGCCAGCAGCCAGGGACTAGCGGCTTCCCTCTACGAGCAGTACTTC. The V and J genes are TRBV5-4 and TRBJ2-7; TRBD2 aligns across 11 bases. Germline CDR1 reads SGHNT; CDR2 reads YYREEE (reference sequence). Germline trimming cut 4 bases from V and 3 bases from J; bases unmatched to any gene: 9. The CDR3 contains 16 residues.

This chain links TRBV2 with TRBJ2-5; D not certain. V lost 5 bases to trimming and J lost 4 bases, with 5 bases between them. The CDR3 contains 11 residues. The germline gives CDR1 SNHLY, CDR2 FYNNEI. CDR3 nucleotides: TGTGCCAGCAGTCCCGGAGAGACCCAGTACTTC. This encodes CASSPGETQYF.

The chain couples TRBV28 to TRBJ1-4; D unclear. CDR1 MDHEN and CDR2 SYDVKM come from the germline V gene. This CDR3 comprises 16 residues. Trimming took off 3 bases at V and 5 bases at J, with 16 bases between the two ends. The CDR3 is CASSFPGEGPNEKLFF. The DNA of the CDR3 is TGTGCCAGCAGTTTCCCCGGGGAAGGGCCGAATGAAAAACTGTTTTTT.

V gene TRBV6-5 combines with J gene TRBJ2-7; D might be TRBD1 (6 bases). The CDR3 consists of 16 residues. Germline V gives CDR1 MNHEY, CDR2 SVGAGI. The germline V and J ends were trimmed by 0 bases and 2 bases, with 14 bases remaining between them. CDR3 protein: CASSYSVRGVTYEQYF. CDR3 in DNA: TGTGCCAGCAGTTACTCGGTCAGGGGAGTGACCTACGAGCAGTACTTC.

J is TRBJ2-2 and V is TRBV7-9; D is possibly TRBD2 (6 bases). From germline, CDR1 is SEHNR and CDR2 FQNEAQ (reference sequence). There are 16 residues in the CDR3. V was clipped by 8 bases and J by 2 bases, with 18 bases between them. The CDR3 sequence: CASFETWEANTGELFF. CDR3 in DNA: TGTGCCAGCTTCGAGACTTGGGAGGCCAACACCGGGGAGCTGTTTTTT.

This chain uses TRBV7-9 with TRBJ2-1; 11 bases match TRBD2. Germline trimming cut 5 bases from V and 3 bases from J; bases unmatched to any gene: 6. Germline CDR1 is SEHNR and CDR2 is FQNEAQ (reference sequence). The CDR3 totals 16 residues. In nucleotides, the CDR3 is TGTGCCAGCAGCCTGGCTACTAGCGGGGGCTACAATGAGCAGTTCTTC. Translating it yields CASSLATSGGYNEQFF.

This clone occurred once. The rearrangement uses TRBV6-5 and TRBJ2-3; D gene ambiguous. The CDR3 runs 13 residues. Trimming took off 6 bases at V and 2 bases at J, with 9 bases between the two ends. CDR1 is MNHEY and CDR2 is SVGAGI in the germline V gene. CDR3 sequence: CASRFHDTDTQYF. CDR3 nucleotides: TGTGCCAGCAGATTTCATGACACAGATACGCAGTATTTT.

The chain recombines TRBV9 with TRBJ2-7; D remains ambiguous. V was trimmed by 0 bases and J by 0 bases, leaving 4 bases between them. The CDR3 covers 13 residues. Germline CDR1 is SGDLS and CDR2 is YYNGEE. The CDR3 here is CASSVGGSYEQYF. The CDR3 nucleotides are TGTGCCAGCAGCGTAGGAGGCTCCTACGAGCAGTACTTC.

This clone was detected once. J is TRBJ1-2 and V is TRBV21-1. TRBV21-1 is a documented pseudogene. The CDR3 has 18 amino acids. CDR3 nucleotides: TGTGCCAGGGCCCGGCAGAGGGACTTGACACGTACCAACTATGGCTACACCTTC. Protein product: CARARQRDLTRTNYGYTF.

CDR3 DNA: TGTGCCTGGACCCCTTGGGGGCAGAGCTCTGGAAACACCATATATTTT. Its translation is CAWTPWGQSSGNTIYF. The V and J genes are TRBV30 and TRBJ1-3; D possibly corresponds to TRBD1 (6 bases). CDR1 GTSNPN and CDR2 SVGIG come from the germline V gene (reference sequence). This CDR3 comprises 16 residues. Trimming removed 4 bases from V and 0 bases from J, with 16 bases in between.

The CDR3 is CASSQERNGRGAADTQYF. For the CDR3, the DNA is TGCGCCAGCAGCCAAGAACGGAACGGGAGGGGTGCAGCAGATACGCAGTATTTT. V gene TRBV4-3 combines with J gene TRBJ2-3, with 8 bases matching TRBD2. Germline lookup yields CDR1 LGHNA and CDR2 YSLEER. The CDR3 is made up of 18 amino acids. The ends lost 0 bases at V and 4 bases at J; junction bases unmatched: 12.

The rearrangement uses TRBV27 and TRBJ2-7, with D perhaps matching TRBD2 (6 bases). CDR3 size: 15 residues. Trimming pared 3 bases from V and 2 bases from J, leaving 14 bases between. CDR1 and CDR2 (germline): MNHEY, SMNVEV (reference sequence). CDR3 sequence (DNA): TGTGCCAGCAGTTTCCTTCCGCGGGGTCCCTACGAGCAGTACTTC. It is translated as CASSFLPRGPYEQYF.

V gene TRBV5-6 combines with J gene TRBJ1-2, with TRBD1 matching over 9 bases. The V segment lost 7 bases and the J segment 7 bases; nucleotides outside the gene matches: 11. The CDR3 sequence is 14 residues long. Germline V gene data show CDR1 as SGHDT and CDR2 as YYEEEE. The CDR3 sequence: CASSQGQGVGGYTF. CDR3 sequence (DNA): TGTGCCAGCTCCCAGGGACAGGGAGTTGGTGGCTACACCTTC.

This chain joins TRBV29-1 and TRBJ1-1; tentatively, D is TRBD1 (6 bases). The CDR3 spans 12 residues. Germline V lookup: CDR1 SQVTM, CDR2 ANQGSEA. CDR3 nucleotides: TGCAGTTTAAGCGGGGGCAACACTGAAGCTTTCTTT. Amino acids: CSLSGGNTEAFF.

The chain couples TRBV28 to TRBJ2-7, with 14 nucleotides matching TRBD2. The junction had 16 bases not matched to a gene; V was cut back by 5 bases and J by 1 base. CDR3 size: 20 residues. The germline gives CDR1 MDHEN, CDR2 SYDVKM. The CDR3, as DNA: TGTGCCAGCAGTCCTCCCAGGAAGACTAGCGGGAGGGTACTATCCTACGAGCAGTACTTC. This codes for CASSPPRKTSGRVLSYEQYF.

This clone was seen only once. The chain has TRBV28 and TRBJ2-3, with TRBD2 matching 12 bases. Germline assignment: CDR1 MDHEN and CDR2 SYDVKM. The junction had 6 bases not matched to a gene; V was cut back by 4 bases and J by 4 bases. This CDR3 has 16 amino acids. The CDR3 DNA follows: TGTGCCAGCAGTTCGGGACTAGCGGGCTCCCCAGATACGCAGTATTTT. Its translation: CASSSGLAGSPDTQYF.

The chain joins TRBV5-6 to TRBJ2-7, with TRBD1 identical over 7 bases. The germline V gene encodes CDR1 SGHDT and CDR2 YYEEEE. This CDR3 comprises 13 residues. J was trimmed by 5 bases and V by 2 bases; bases with no gene match: 4. CDR3 DNA: TGTGCCAGCAGCTTCCCGACAGGGAACGAGCAGTACTTC. Its protein product is CASSFPTGNEQYF.

The chain couples TRBV6-5 to TRBJ1-2; unclear D gene. CDR1 and CDR2 from the germline V gene are MNHEY and SVGAGI. V was clipped by 0 bases and J by 0 bases, with 5 bases between them. This CDR3 is built from 14 residues. CDR3 in amino acids: CASSYSDPNYGYTF. CDR3 DNA: TGTGCCAGCAGTTACTCAGATCCTAACTATGGCTACACCTTC.

The gene calls are TRBV5-4 and TRBJ2-7; a possible D gene is TRBD2 (5 bases). Germline V lookup: CDR1 SGHNT, CDR2 YYREEE (reference sequence). CDR3 length: 17 residues. The germline V and J ends were trimmed by 4 bases and 0 bases, with 20 bases remaining between them. The CDR3 DNA is TGTGCCAGCAGCCAAGTTTTTGGCGGGTCCAGCTCCTACGAGCAGTACTTC. Protein sequence: CASSQVFGGSSSYEQYF.

The V call is TRBV6-6, the J call TRBJ1-6; 10 bases map to TRBD1. V lost 4 bases, J lost 7 bases, and 1 base stayed unmatched. The CDR3 has 14 amino acids. The germline CDR1 and CDR2 sequences are MNHNY and SVGAGI (reference sequence). Here the CDR3 reads CASSWGQGNSPLHF. The CDR3, as DNA: TGTGCCAGCAGTTGGGGACAGGGGAATTCACCCCTCCACTTT.

The gene calls are TRBV7-9 and TRBJ2-1, with 13 bases fitting TRBD2. V trimming: 5 bases; J trimming: 0 bases; junction bases outside the gene matches: 7. CDR1 is SEHNR and CDR2 is FQNEAQ in the germline V gene (reference sequence). CDR3 length: 18 amino acids. CDR3 bases: TGTGCCAGCAGCCCGGGACTAGCGGGAACAAGCTCCTACAATGAGCAGTTCTTC. Translated: CASSPGLAGTSSYNEQFF.

Remarks on this clone: At one of its ends the junction is not consistent with the germline gene, which may arise from a read error. CDR3 nucleotide sequence: TGTGCCATCAGTGATTTACTAGCGGGAGAGGGAGGGGAGCAGTTCTTC. This sequence encodes CAISDLLAGEGGEQFF. The rearrangement links TRBV6-1 to TRBJ2-1; 11 bases are a match to TRBD2. Germline lookup yields CDR1 MNHNS and CDR2 SASEGT. CDR3 size: 16 residues.

Details on this clone: Different DNA sequences within this sample yield the same CDR3. J is TRBJ1-1 and V is TRBV5-6, with D perhaps matching TRBD1 (5 bases). The CDR3 consists of 14 residues. Germline V gene lookup returns CDR1 SGHDT and CDR2 YYEEEE. The germline V and J ends were trimmed by 0 bases and 1 base, with 7 bases remaining between them. CDR3 protein: CASSLVGGNTEAFF. The CDR3 DNA sequence: TGTGCCAGCAGCTTGGTGGGGGGGAACACTGAAGCTTTCTTT.